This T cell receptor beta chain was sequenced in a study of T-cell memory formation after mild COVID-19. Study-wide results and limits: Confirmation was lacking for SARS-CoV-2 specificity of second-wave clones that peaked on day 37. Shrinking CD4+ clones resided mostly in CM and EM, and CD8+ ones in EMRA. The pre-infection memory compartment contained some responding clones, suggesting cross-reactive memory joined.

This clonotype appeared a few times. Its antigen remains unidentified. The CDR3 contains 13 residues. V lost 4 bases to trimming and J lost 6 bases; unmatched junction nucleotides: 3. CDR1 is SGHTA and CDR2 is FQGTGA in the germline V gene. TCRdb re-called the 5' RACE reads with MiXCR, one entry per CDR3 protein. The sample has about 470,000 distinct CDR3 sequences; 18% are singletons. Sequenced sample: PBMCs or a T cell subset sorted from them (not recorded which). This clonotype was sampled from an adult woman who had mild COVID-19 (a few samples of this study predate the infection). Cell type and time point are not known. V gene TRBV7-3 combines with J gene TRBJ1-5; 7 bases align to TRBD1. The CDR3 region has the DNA TGTGCCAGCAGCTACAGGGGAGGTCAGCCCCAGCATTTT. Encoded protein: CASSYRGGQPQHF.